This TCR beta chain was retrieved from a study of blood T cell repertoires in COVID-19. The germline V gene encodes CDR1 MNHNY and CDR2 SVGAGI (reference sequence). Trimming took 4 bases from V and 10 from J, leaving 14 bases between them. The CDR3 runs 14 residues. Original methodology: Reference gene primers were amplified, and this amplification served to estimate nucleated cell counts. Assay used: immunoSEQ multiplex PCR; TCRdb lists only in-frame clones, some missing. That table gives V, J and clone size, and the DNA gave D and trimming. The sample includes tens of thousands of clones, 80% to 90% seen only once; the top ten take roughly 18%.

Sequencing was carried out using peripheral blood. The rearrangement uses TRBV6-6 and TRBJ1-6; the D gene is possibly TRBD1 (6 bases). The clonotype comes from a woman aged 55-70 years with acute or convalescent COVID-19. The CDR3 loop is CASSSSQGSSPLHF. The CDR3 region has the DNA TGTGCCAGCAGTTCCTCACAGGGATCGTCACCCCTCCACTTT.